Each of the 19 T cell receptor beta chains below was sequenced from the same sample in a study of regulatory T cells in long-lasting Graves disease. Time point in this sample: newly diagnosed GD, antithyroid drugs for less than 3 months. RNA isolated from PBMCs was used to make the TCR library. CDR3 regions were amplified by Arm-PCR using iRepertoire HTBI primers to build TCR beta libraries. Using its own MiXCR run on the multiplex PCR reads, TCRdb lists one record per CDR3 protein. The sample shows 450,000 to 600,000 distinct CDR3 sequences, approximately 15% of them seen only once. The data were also submitted as part of a second study, on T cells in Graves' hyperthyroidism and ophthalmopathy.

The sequences come from peripheral blood mononuclear cells (PBMCs), collected at new diagnosis, from a patient treated with antithyroid drugs. The receptor set was obtained from a man aged 25-40 years with Graves disease.

On this clonotype itself: Given a much more abundant clone one base away, this may be a read error. The V call is TRBV27, the J call TRBJ2-1; 8 bases map to TRBD2. CDR3 size: 15 residues. The germline V gene has CDR1 MNHEY and CDR2 SMNVEV (reference sequence). The CDR3 sequence is CTSSFLAGGYNEQFF. The CDR3 coding sequence is TGTACCAGCAGTTTCCTAGCGGGCGGCTACAATGAGCAGTTCTTC.

This clonotype was detected a few times. Sequence at one end of the junction differs from germline and may be a read error. The chain couples TRBV11-2 to TRBJ2-1, with 14 bases aligning to TRBD2. Germline V gene lookup returns CDR1 SGHAT and CDR2 FQNNGV. This CDR3 has 21 amino acids. Written as DNA, the CDR3 is TGTGCCAGCAGCTTCAGACTAGCGGGAGGGCCAAGTTTCCTTCGCTACACTGAGCAGTTCTTC. This sequence encodes CASSFRLAGGPSFLRYTEQFF.

The chain carries TRBV5-1 and TRBJ2-7; tentative D call: TRBD1 (6 bases). The CDR3 has 13 residues. Germline loops: CDR1 SGHRS, CDR2 YFSETQ. V was pared by 4 bases and J by 6 bases, with 14 bases between. The CDR3 DNA reads as TGCGCCAGCAGCACCAGGGGAGTTGCCGAGCAGTACTTC. Its translation: CASSTRGVAEQYF. Filled out from reference TRBV5-1 and TRBJ2-7, the complete variable domain reads KAGVTQTPRYLIKTRGQQVTLSCSPISGHRSVSWYQQTPGQGLQFLFEYFSETQRNKGNFPGRFSGRQFSNSRSEMNVSTLELGDSALYLCASSTRGVAEQYFGPGTRLTVT.

CDR3 DNA: TGTGCCACCAGCAGAGATTACCCAGCAGGTACCTACGAGCAGTACTTC. The encoded protein is CATSRDYPAGTYEQYF. The V call is TRBV15, the J call TRBJ2-7; the D is unclear. CDR1 is LNHNV, CDR2 YYDKDF, per germline (reference sequence). This CDR3 has 16 residues. The germline V and J ends were trimmed by 0 bases and 2 bases, with 14 bases remaining between them.

The genes are TRBV6-5 and TRBJ2-7, with TRBD2 identical over 8 bases. The CDR3 is 15 amino acids. The germline CDR1 and CDR2 sequences are MNHEY and SVGAGI. The V segment lost 2 bases and the J segment 0 bases; nucleotides outside the gene matches: 3. CDR3 DNA: TGTGCCAGCAGTTACGGGGCGGGAGGCTCCTACGAGCAGTACTTC. Its translation is CASSYGAGGSYEQYF.

There are many counts of this clonotype. The chain has TRBV24-1 and TRBJ1-2; the match to TRBD1 covers 9 bases. CDR3 length: 18 residues. Trimming at V came to 4 bases and at J to 6 bases, leaving 17 bases not matched to a gene. Per the germline V gene, CDR1 is KGHDR and CDR2 is SFDVKD. The CDR3 DNA follows: TGTGCCACCAGTGACGTCCCGGGACAGGGATCTAGATTGGATGGCTACACCTTC. This sequence encodes CATSDVPGQGSRLDGYTF.

This clonotype was seen repeatedly, ten times or more. The chain links TRBV7-9 to TRBJ2-1; D is possibly TRBD2 (5 bases). V was pared by 5 bases and J by 7 bases, with 12 bases between. The germline V gene has CDR1 SEHNR and CDR2 FQNEAQ (reference sequence). The CDR3 spans 13 residues. CDR3 sequence (DNA): TGTGCCAGCAGCCTCGACCGGGGAAATGAGCAGTTCTTC. Its protein is CASSLDRGNEQFF.

At least ten counts were recorded for this clonotype. The V and J genes are TRBV2 and TRBJ1-2, with D unclear. V lost 8 bases and J lost 4, with 11 bases in between. This CDR3 has 12 amino acids. In germline, CDR1 is SNHLY, CDR2 FYNNEI. CDR3 protein: CASAGLPYGYTF. The CDR3, as DNA: TGTGCCAGCGCGGGGTTACCCTATGGCTACACCTTC.

The table lists this clonotype with a few counts. With a much larger clone just one base away, this may be a read error. CDR3 amino acids: CATSSKHSNQPQHF. The CDR3 DNA reads TGTGCCACCAGCAGTAAGCATAGCAATCAGCCCCAGCATTTT. The chain employs TRBV24-1 and TRBJ1-5; no clear D. V lost 7 bases and J lost 0, with 9 bases in between. The germline V gene has CDR1 KGHDR and CDR2 SFDVKD. CDR3 length: 14 amino acids.

The CDR3 DNA reads as TGTGCCAGCAGACAACAGGGTACCGGGGAGCTGTTTTTT. Translating gives CASRQQGTGELFF. The chain has TRBV3-1 and TRBJ2-2, with D tentatively TRBD1 (6 bases). The germline gives CDR1 LGHDT, CDR2 YNNKEL (reference sequence). This CDR3 is built from 13 residues. The V end lost 6 bases, the J end lost 5 bases, and 10 bases lay between the germline ends.

This clonotype was counted only a few times. This chain connects TRBV20-1 to TRBJ2-1; TRBD2 matches at 9 bases. Looked up from germline, CDR1 is DFQATT and CDR2 is SNEGSKA (reference sequence). V lost 6 bases, J lost 5 bases, and 11 bases stayed unmatched. CDR3 length: 15 amino acids. The CDR3 nucleotides read TGCAGTGCCAGGGGTCTAGCGGGACTCAACAATGAGCAGTTCTTC. Its protein product is CSARGLAGLNNEQFF.

This clonotype was detected many times. The chain carries TRBV20-1 and TRBJ2-7; 7 positions agree with TRBD2. This CDR3 has 14 amino acids. V shed 6 bases and J 3 bases; nucleotides not matched to a gene: 11. The germline V gene encodes CDR1 DFQATT and CDR2 SNEGSKA (reference sequence). This CDR3 reads CSASFAGEGYEQYF. The CDR3 DNA is TGCAGTGCCAGTTTCGCGGGAGAGGGCTACGAGCAGTACTTC.

This clonotype was counted many times. The gene calls are TRBV7-6 and TRBJ2-2, with a tentative D call TRBD2 (6 bases). The germline gives CDR1 SGHVS, CDR2 FNYEAQ. The CDR3 extends over 17 amino acids. V lost 2 bases to trimming and J lost 6 bases, with 19 bases between them. This CDR3 is CASSLQHYRGGAGELFF. CDR3 coding DNA: TGTGCCAGCAGCTTACAACATTATCGCGGCGGGGCCGGGGAGCTGTTTTTT. Using reference TRBV7-6 and TRBJ2-2 for the parts outside the CDR3, the full variable domain is GAGVSQSPRYKVTKRGQDVALRCDPISGHVSLYWYRQALGQGPEFLTYFNYEAQQDKSGLPNDRFSAERPEGSISTLTIQRTEQRDSAMYRCASSLQHYRGGAGELFFGEGSRLTVL.

This clonotype was counted at least ten times. This chain uses TRBV5-1 with TRBJ2-7, with 8 nucleotides matching TRBD1. The CDR3 totals 15 residues. Germline assignment: CDR1 SGHRS and CDR2 YFSETQ. With 4 bases clipped from V and 4 bases from J, the junction kept 10 bases outside the gene matches. Written as DNA, the CDR3 is TGCGCCAGCAGCATGGGACAGGCCCATGGTTACGAGCAGTACTTC. This codes for CASSMGQAHGYEQYF.

This clonotype occurred many times. The CDR3: CASTAGTGVGEQYF. The CDR3 DNA follows: TGTGCCAGCACCGCCGGGACGGGGGTTGGGGAGCAGTACTTC. This chain connects TRBV2 to TRBJ2-7; perhaps TRBD2 as D (6 bases). Germline loops: CDR1 SNHLY, CDR2 FYNNEI. V was cut by 7 bases and J by 7 bases, with 20 bases left in between. The CDR3 is 14 residues long.

The chain links TRBV4-2 to TRBJ2-7; 8 bases map to TRBD1. Germline values: CDR1 LGHNA, CDR2 YNFKEQ. V was clipped by 4 bases and J by 5 bases; unmatched bases: 7. This CDR3 comprises 14 residues. The CDR3 is CASSLRQGKDEQYF. The CDR3 region has the DNA TGTGCCAGCAGCCTGCGACAGGGGAAGGACGAGCAGTACTTC.

This clonotype turned up a few times. V gene TRBV29-1 combines with J gene TRBJ2-5, with 8 bases that match TRBD1. The CDR3 extends over 15 amino acids. V dropped 6 bases and J dropped 5; count of bases not matched to a gene: 14. Germline lookup yields CDR1 SQVTM and CDR2 ANQGSEA. The CDR3 DNA reads TGCAGCGTCCAGCGCCGGGACAGGCATCAGGAGACCCAGTACTTC. Residues: CSVQRRDRHQETQYF.

This chain joins TRBV30 and TRBJ2-7; 7 nucleotides agree with TRBD2. V lost 2 bases to trimming and J lost 5 bases; unmatched junction nucleotides: 6. The germline V gene encodes CDR1 GTSNPN and CDR2 SVGIG (reference sequence). This CDR3 spans 13 amino acids. This chain's CDR3 is CAWSRPAGNEQYF. CDR3 nucleotides: TGTGCCTGGAGTCGTCCAGCGGGGAACGAGCAGTACTTC.

A few counts support this clonotype. The rearrangement uses TRBV18 and TRBJ2-7, with D perhaps matching TRBD2 (6 bases). Trimming took 4 bases from V and 5 from J, leaving 18 bases between them. The CDR3 covers 15 residues. CDR1 KGHSH and CDR2 LQKENI come from the germline V gene. For the CDR3, the DNA is TGTGCCAGCTCACAGAGGACTAATCTTAAGGACGAGCAGTACTTC. Its translation: CASSQRTNLKDEQYF.